The 26 T cell receptor beta chains in this list originate from one sample, sequenced in a study of CD8 T cells in ankylosing spondylitis. TCRdb analysed the 5' RACE reads with MiXCR anew, one entry per CDR3 protein. The sample consists of about 160,000 distinct CDR3 sequences, about 17% of them appearing once. Sequenced: blood, either unsorted or a sorted T cell fraction (not recorded which). These receptors all come from a male donor with ankylosing spondylitis or in good health (not recorded which).

The genes are TRBV29-1 and TRBJ1-3; D is unclear. Germline CDR1 SQVTM, CDR2 ANQGSEA. Trimming left V 4 bases short and J 0 bases short, with 7 bases between. The CDR3 covers 13 residues. The CDR3, as DNA: TGCAGCGTTGTCCGGAGCTCTGGAAACACCATATATTTT. This gives the protein CSVVRSSGNTIYF. Full variable domain (remainder filled in from reference TRBV29-1 and TRBJ1-3): SAVISQKPSRDICQRGTSLTIQCQVDSQVTMMFWYRQQPGQSLTLIATANQGSEATYESGFVIDKFPISRPNLTFSTLTVSNMSPEDSSIYLCSVVRSSGNTIYFGEGSWLTVV.

The chain has TRBV7-3 and TRBJ2-6; 7 bases line up with TRBD2. The junction had 2 bases not matched to a gene; V was cut back by 0 bases and J by 0 bases. CDR1 is SGHTA and CDR2 is FQGTGA in the germline V gene. The CDR3 has 17 residues. The CDR3 nucleotides read TGTGCCAGCAGCTTAACTAGGGACTACTCTGGGGCCAACGTCCTGACTTTC. Amino acids: CASSLTRDYSGANVLTF.

With regard to this clonotype: A clone one base away is much larger, so this may be a read error. The chain joins TRBV12-3 or TRBV12-4 to TRBJ1-1, with a tentative D call TRBD1 (6 bases). V lost 3 bases and J lost 1, with 9 bases in between. The CDR3 has 14 residues. This CDR3 reads CASSFGGGNTEAFF. For the CDR3, the DNA is TGTGCCAGCAGTTTTGGGGGCGGGAACACTGAAGCTTTCTTT.

A few counts support this clonotype. V is TRBV5-1 and J is TRBJ2-7, with D perhaps matching TRBD1 (6 bases). This CDR3 is 15 amino acids long. Germline V CDR1 and CDR2: SGHRS, YFSETQ. V gave up 0 bases and J gave up 4 bases, with 14 bases separating them. The CDR3, as DNA: TGCGCCAGCAGCTTGGCTCTACAGGGAGCTTACGAGCAGTACTTC. Protein sequence: CASSLALQGAYEQYF.

This clonotype was recorded at least ten times. This sequence joins TRBV10-3 and TRBJ2-5; a possible D gene is TRBD2 (6 bases). V lost 5 bases to trimming and J lost 5 bases, with 18 bases between them. There are 15 residues in the CDR3. Germline V gene sequence: CDR1 ENHRY, CDR2 SYGVKD. CDR3 sequence (DNA): TGTGCCATCAGTCTCTCATCTAGCGCTACGGAGACCCAGTACTTC. It is translated as CAISLSSSATETQYF.

The chain carries TRBV29-1 and TRBJ2-7, with TRBD2 identical over 12 bases. Germline V gene lookup returns CDR1 SQVTM and CDR2 ANQGSEA. J was trimmed by 3 bases and V by 4 bases; bases with no gene match: 4. The CDR3 consists of 14 residues. CDR3 DNA sequence: TGCAGCGTTGTGACTAGCGGGAGTGTCTACGAGCAGTACTTC. This gives the protein CSVVTSGSVYEQYF.

This clonotype was counted a few times. V and J are TRBV5-1 and TRBJ2-2; 14 bases agree with TRBD2. The CDR3 length is 17 residues. Germline CDR1 reads SGHRS; CDR2 reads YFSETQ. With 0 bases clipped from V and 7 bases from J, the junction kept 5 bases outside the gene matches. CDR3: CASSLAGGLAGVGELFF. CDR3 nucleotide sequence: TGCGCCAGCAGCTTGGCCGGGGGACTAGCGGGAGTCGGGGAGCTGTTTTTT.

This clonotype has a count of ten or more. The rearrangement uses TRBV28 and TRBJ2-3; 9 bases are a match to TRBD2. Germline V CDR1 and CDR2: MDHEN, SYDVKM. Losses at the gene ends were 5 bases for V and 2 bases for J; bases not matched to a gene: 5. This CDR3 spans 15 amino acids. The CDR3 spells CASSTTSGYTDTQYF. CDR3 DNA: TGTGCCAGCAGTACGACTAGCGGCTACACAGATACGCAGTATTTT. The full variable domain, rest sourced from reference TRBV28 and TRBJ2-3, is DVKVTQSSRYLVKRTGEKVFLECVQDMDHENMFWYRQDPGLGLRLIYFSYDVKMKEKGDIPEGYSVSREKKERFSLILESASTNQTSMYLCASSTTSGYTDTQYFGPGTRLTVL.

The chain uses TRBV6-1 and TRBJ1-4; no clear D gene. Germline assignment: CDR1 MNHNS and CDR2 SASEGT. This CDR3 contains 14 residues. Trimming removed 5 bases at V and 7 bases at J, with 14 bases between. CDR3 nucleotides: TGTGCCAGCAGTCTGGGGATTTTGGGTGAAAAACTGTTTTTT. Protein: CASSLGILGEKLFF.

This clonotype was seen a few times. V gene TRBV23-1 combines with J gene TRBJ2-5; no clear D. TRBV23-1 is recorded as an ORF, its role being uncertain. CDR3 length: 12 residues. V was pared by 3 bases and J by 5 bases, with 7 bases between. DNA of the CDR3: TGCGCCAGCAGTCACCTAGGGGAGACCCAGTACTTC. Amino acid sequence: CASSHLGETQYF.

This clonotype was seen a handful of times. This chain links TRBV20-1 with TRBJ2-1, with a weak D call TRBD2 (5 bases). The CDR3 is 14 residues long. V lost 6 bases, J lost 0 bases, and 12 bases lay in between. Germline assignment: CDR1 DFQATT and CDR2 SNEGSKA (reference sequence). CDR3 loop: CSAPRDSSYNEQFF. The CDR3 coding sequence is TGCAGTGCGCCCCGGGATAGCTCCTACAATGAGCAGTTCTTC.

V is TRBV20-1 and J is TRBJ2-3; D possibly corresponds to TRBD2 (6 bases). Deletions cut 3 bases from V and 6 bases from J, with 10 bases between. Germline V gives CDR1 DFQATT, CDR2 SNEGSKA (reference sequence). The CDR3 sequence is 12 residues long. CDR3 coding DNA: TGCAGTGCTAGGGATACTAGCGATACGCAGTATTTT. Translated: CSARDTSDTQYF.

This clonotype was picked up a small number of times. The chain joins TRBV3-1 to TRBJ2-2; 8 nucleotides agree with TRBD2. Germline V gene data show CDR1 as LGHDT and CDR2 as YNNKEL (reference sequence). Trimming took 4 bases from V and 6 from J; bases not matched to a gene: 13. The CDR3 totals 17 residues. The CDR3 region has the DNA TGTGCCAGCAGCCCAAGGCGGACTAGCAATTTTGCCGGGGAGCTGTTTTTT. Residues: CASSPRRTSNFAGELFF.

The chain couples TRBV6-1 to TRBJ1-5, with TRBD1 matching over 12 bases. Germline CDR1 is MNHNS and CDR2 is SASEGT. The CDR3 runs to 20 residues. Germline trimming cut 6 bases from V and 7 bases from J; bases unmatched to any gene: 22. The CDR3 loop is CASSEELWGIVGTGGQPQHF. The CDR3 nucleotides read TGTGCCAGCAGCGAGGAACTTTGGGGCATTGTGGGGACAGGGGGCCAGCCCCAGCATTTT.

This clonotype was counted only a few times. This chain joins TRBV5-1 and TRBJ2-5; D might be TRBD1 (6 bases). Germline CDR1 reads SGHRS; CDR2 reads YFSETQ. V was trimmed by 4 bases and J by 2 bases, leaving 15 bases between them. The CDR3 length is 15 residues. The DNA of the CDR3 is TGCGCCAGCAGCCGCTCCAACAGGGAACAAGAGACCCAGTACTTC. Amino acids: CASSRSNREQETQYF.

This clonotype was counted at least ten times. The V gene is TRBV20-1, the J gene TRBJ2-5; D gene unclear. CDR3 size: 13 residues. V lost 0 bases and J lost 7, with 12 bases in between. Germline loops: CDR1 DFQATT, CDR2 SNEGSKA (reference sequence). In DNA form, the CDR3 reads TGCAGTGCTAGAGATCTTACTACGGGGACCCAGTACTTC. Protein product: CSARDLTTGTQYF.

The rearrangement joins TRBV19 to TRBJ2-6, with 7 bases identical to TRBD1. The CDR3 covers 18 residues. Per the germline V gene, CDR1 is LNHDA and CDR2 is SQIVND (reference sequence). V was clipped by 7 bases and J by 0 bases; unmatched bases: 12. CDR3: CASKRGTAYLSGANVLTF. CDR3 coding DNA: TGTGCCAGTAAGCGTGGGACAGCATATCTCTCTGGGGCCAACGTCCTGACTTTC.

There are a few counts of this clonotype. The J gene is TRBJ2-5, the V gene TRBV5-1, with 10 bases identical to TRBD2. CDR3 length: 14 residues. Germline V gives CDR1 SGHRS, CDR2 YFSETQ. V was pared by 3 bases and J by 7 bases, with 6 bases of the junction left unmatched. As DNA, the CDR3 is TGCGCCAGCAGCTCAAGGACTAGCGGCTCGACCCAGTACTTC. The encoded protein is CASSSRTSGSTQYF.

This clonotype was recorded a few times. This sequence joins TRBV5-6 and TRBJ1-5; TRBD1 matches 9 bases. Trimming removed 4 bases from V and 1 base from J; junction bases left unmatched: 9. This CDR3 region has 17 residues. Per the germline V gene, CDR1 is SGHDT and CDR2 is YYEEEE. The CDR3 loop is CASSLSLGQGSNQPQHF. The CDR3 region has the DNA TGTGCCAGCAGCCTTAGTCTTGGACAGGGGAGCAATCAGCCCCAGCATTTT. Complete variable domain (other parts from reference TRBV5-6 and TRBJ1-5): DAGVTQSPTHLIKTRGQQVTLRCSPKSGHDTVSWYQQALGQGPQFIFQYYEEEERQRGNFPDRFSGHQFPNYSSELNVNALLLGDSALYLCASSLSLGQGSNQPQHFGDGTRLSIL.

This clonotype was seen many times. The chain uses TRBV12-3 or TRBV12-4 and TRBJ2-3; 7 nucleotides align to TRBD2. This CDR3 is 15 amino acids long. V was clipped by 5 bases and J by 1 base; unmatched bases: 6. This CDR3 reads CASSGLAEGTDTQYF. CDR3 DNA sequence: TGTGCCAGCAGTGGGCTAGCGGAGGGCACAGATACGCAGTATTTT.

There are many counts of this clonotype. The chain is built from TRBV11-2 and TRBJ2-1; 8 nucleotides agree with TRBD2. The germline gives CDR1 SGHAT, CDR2 FQNNGV. The junction had 14 bases not matched to a gene; V was cut back by 2 bases and J by 8 bases. The CDR3 totals 17 residues. The CDR3 region has the DNA TGTGCCAGCAGCTTAAGGGAAGCGGGAGTGAGATTTTATGAGCAGTTCTTC. Its translation is CASSLREAGVRFYEQFF.

This clonotype was detected ten times or more. V and J are TRBV4-1 and TRBJ2-1, with 13 bases identical to TRBD2. The CDR3 is made up of 16 amino acids. The germline V gene has CDR1 MGHRA and CDR2 YSYEKL. With V trimmed by 1 base and J by 8 bases, 5 bases remained unmatched. The CDR3 region is CASSQVGLAGAHEQFF. CDR3 nucleotide sequence: TGCGCCAGCAGCCAAGTAGGACTAGCGGGAGCTCATGAGCAGTTCTTC.

This clonotype was detected only a few times. The J gene is TRBJ2-1, the V gene TRBV6-1; no reliable D call. V dropped 2 bases and J dropped 1 base, with 3 bases sitting between them. The CDR3 has 13 amino acids. Germline V gene lookup returns CDR1 MNHNS and CDR2 SASEGT. As DNA, the CDR3 is TGTGCCAGCAGTGAACCTTCCTACAATGAGCAGTTCTTC. Protein product: CASSEPSYNEQFF.

At least ten counts were recorded for this clonotype. For the CDR3, the DNA is TGCAGTGCCCAAAGGGGCGTCCTCGGGGGCTATGGCTACACCTTC. Protein sequence: CSAQRGVLGGYGYTF. The chain uses TRBV20-1 and TRBJ1-2; D possibly corresponds to TRBD1 (5 bases). This CDR3 is built from 15 residues. V lost 6 bases, J lost 4 bases, and 21 bases lay in between. CDR1 is DFQATT, CDR2 SNEGSKA, per germline (reference sequence).

This clonotype was seen at least ten times. The J gene is TRBJ2-1, the V gene TRBV15, with D hard to call. CDR1 LNHNV and CDR2 YYDKDF come from the germline V gene (reference sequence). The CDR3 contains 15 residues. V lost 0 bases and J 4 bases, leaving 10 bases between the germline ends. CDR3 DNA sequence: TGTGCCACCAGCAGAGATCGAGGCGCTTACAATGAGCAGTTCTTC. It translates to CATSRDRGAYNEQFF.

This clonotype was seen at least ten times. The rearrangement joins TRBV20-1 to TRBJ1-1; no definite D call. Germline V gives CDR1 DFQATT, CDR2 SNEGSKA (reference sequence). Trimming left V 2 bases short and J 7 bases short, with 17 bases between. The CDR3 runs to 14 residues. In DNA, the CDR3 is TGCAGTGCTAGATCCCCCGGAGGGAAGGTTGAAGCTTTCTTT. Protein product: CSARSPGGKVEAFF.